The 21 T cell receptor beta chains presented below share a single source sample, sequenced in a study of regulatory T cells in long-lasting Graves disease. Time point specified: persistent/refractory GD, antithyroid drugs over 5 years with positive TRAb. The TCR library used RNA extracted from PBMCs. iRepertoire HTBI primers and Arm-PCR of CDR3 regions built TCR beta libraries. One entry per CDR3 protein, called by TCRdb with MiXCR from the multiplex PCR reads. The table has a few hundred thousand distinct CDR3 sequences, around 20% seen once. The sample was peripheral blood mononuclear cells (PBMCs), taken when the disease was refractory, from a patient treated with antithyroid drugs. The receptors derive from a female donor with Graves disease.

The CDR3 loop is CASSVDRVGETQYF. In DNA, the CDR3 is TGTGCCAGCAGCGTTGACAGGGTCGGCGAGACCCAGTACTTC. V usage is TRBV9 and J usage is TRBJ2-5; 7 bases align to TRBD1. Germline V gene sequence: CDR1 SGDLS, CDR2 YYNGEE. The CDR3 spans 14 residues. Trimming removed 2 bases from V and 5 bases from J; junction bases left unmatched: 6.

This clonotype was seen ten or more times. V and J are TRBV2 and TRBJ1-6; no definite D call. The ends were cut back, 6 bases at V and 8 bases at J, with 8 bases in the middle. Germline V gives CDR1 SNHLY, CDR2 FYNNEI. This CDR3 is 12 amino acids long. The CDR3 is CASRGSDSPLHF. The DNA for the CDR3 is TGTGCCAGCAGAGGGTCGGATTCACCCCTCCACTTT.

This clonotype appeared many times. The chain has TRBV28 and TRBJ1-3; D may be TRBD1 (6 bases). Germline CDR1 and CDR2: MDHEN and SYDVKM. V was cut by 6 bases and J by 0 bases, with 9 bases left in between. CDR3 length equals 14 residues. The CDR3 DNA reads as TGTGCCAGCAGGACAGGCGGCTCTGGAAACACCATATATTTT. Protein product: CASRTGGSGNTIYF.

This clonotype has a count of ten or more. V and J are TRBV7-3 and TRBJ1-1, with TRBD1 as a possible D gene (5 bases). The germline gives CDR1 SGHTA, CDR2 FQGTGA. V was clipped by 4 bases and J by 5 bases, with 14 bases between them. The CDR3 sequence is 14 residues long. CDR3 sequence: CASSSQGGRTEAFF. CDR3 coding DNA: TGTGCCAGCAGCTCCCAGGGTGGGAGGACTGAAGCTTTCTTT. Drawing the rest from reference TRBV7-3 and TRBJ1-1, the complete variable domain is GAGVSQTPSNKVTEKGKYVELRCDPISGHTALYWYRQSLGQGPEFLIYFQGTGAADDSGLPNDRFFAVRPEGSVSTLKIQRTERGDSAVYLCASSSQGGRTEAFFGQGTRLTVV.

This clonotype was observed many times. J is TRBJ1-1 and V is TRBV27; 9 nucleotides align to TRBD1. V dropped 3 bases and J dropped 0; count of bases not matched to a gene: 11. Germline CDR1 MNHEY, CDR2 SMNVEV (reference sequence). This CDR3 has 18 residues. The CDR3 DNA reads TGTGCCAGCAGTTTGTTTGCGACAGGGGGGGGGATGAACACTGAAGCTTTCTTT. It specifies CASSLFATGGGMNTEAFF.

This chain joins TRBV7-9 and TRBJ2-2; D gene unclear. The length of the CDR3 is 13 residues. CDR1 is SEHNR, CDR2 FQNEAQ, per germline (reference sequence). V was cut by 5 bases and J by 5 bases, with 9 bases left in between. CDR3 sequence (DNA): TGTGCCAGCAGCCAGAGCGAGACCGGGGAGCTGTTTTTT. It is translated as CASSQSETGELFF. Combining the CDR3 with reference TRBV7-9 and TRBJ2-2 gives the whole variable domain DTGVSQNPRHKITKRGQNVTFRCDPISEHNRLYWYRQTLGQGPEFLTYFQNEAQLEKSRLLSDRFSAERPKGSFSTLEIQRTEQGDSAMYLCASSQSETGELFFGEGSRLTVL.

This clonotype was seen only a few times. This chain connects TRBV6-2 or TRBV6-3 to TRBJ1-4; D ambiguous. CDR3 size: 15 residues. From germline, CDR1 is MNHEY and CDR2 SVGEGT. The V end was cut by 7 bases, the J end by 3 bases, with 15 bases between. The CDR3 here is CASTTRGRPNEKLFF. The CDR3, as DNA: TGTGCCAGCACTACGCGGGGAAGGCCTAATGAAAAACTGTTTTTT.

The chain carries TRBV7-6 and TRBJ2-7; TRBD2 matches 14 bases. Germline V gene sequence: CDR1 SGHVS, CDR2 FNYEAQ. V was pared by 4 bases and J by 5 bases, with 10 bases of the junction left unmatched. The CDR3 totals 17 residues. CDR3 nucleotide sequence: TGTGCCAGCAGCTCACGAGGGACTAGCGGGAGATTTCACGAGCAGTACTTC. It encodes CASSSRGTSGRFHEQYF.

The chain has TRBV19 and TRBJ2-5, with D perhaps matching TRBD1 (6 bases). The CDR3 spans 14 residues. V was clipped by 6 bases and J by 2 bases, with 13 bases between them. Germline V gene data show CDR1 as LNHDA and CDR2 as SQIVND (reference sequence). CDR3 nucleotides: TGTGCCAGTAGCCCCGGACAGCAACAAGAGACCCAGTACTTC. Protein product: CASSPGQQQETQYF.

In its sample, this clonotype was seen a few times. The gene calls are TRBV5-6 and TRBJ1-1; D remains unclear. This CDR3 has 15 residues. Germline V lookup: CDR1 SGHDT, CDR2 YYEEEE. Trimming stripped 2 bases from V and 5 bases from J, with 16 bases between. CDR3 bases: TGTGCCAGCAGCTTAGCCGACATGCTTCGTACTGAAGCTTTCTTT. It translates to CASSLADMLRTEAFF. Filled out from reference TRBV5-6 and TRBJ1-1, the complete variable domain reads DAGVTQSPTHLIKTRGQQVTLRCSPKSGHDTVSWYQQALGQGPQFIFQYYEEEERQRGNFPDRFSGHQFPNYSSELNVNALLLGDSALYLCASSLADMLRTEAFFGQGTRLTVV.

CDR3 DNA sequence: TGTGCCAGCAGCCCTGGGAGTTACGCAACTAATGAAAAACTGTTTTTT. It translates to CASSPGSYATNEKLFF. This chain uses TRBV3-1 with TRBJ1-4; D gene uncertain. The CDR3 runs 16 residues. The germline V and J ends were trimmed by 4 bases and 0 bases, with 12 bases remaining between them. The germline CDR1 and CDR2 sequences are LGHDT and YNNKEL (reference sequence).

The table lists this clonotype with a few counts. This chain joins TRBV27 and TRBJ2-1; TRBD2 aligns across 11 bases. The CDR3 loop spans 16 amino acids. Germline V gene sequence: CDR1 MNHEY, CDR2 SMNVEV (reference sequence). The J segment lost 8 bases and the V segment lost 5 bases, leaving 11 bases of the junction unmatched. The CDR3, as DNA: TGTGCCAGCAGTGGAATAGCGGGAGGGCTAGGAGATGAGCAGTTCTTC. Translated, it gives CASSGIAGGLGDEQFF.

The rearrangement joins TRBV5-1 to TRBJ1-1, with no clear D. This CDR3 comprises 14 residues. CDR1 and CDR2 (germline): SGHRS, YFSETQ. The germline V and J ends were trimmed by 4 bases and 2 bases, with 12 bases remaining between them. CDR3 loop: CASSPSLANTEAFF. The CDR3 bases are TGCGCCAGCAGCCCTTCGCTGGCAAACACTGAAGCTTTCTTT.

This clonotype was observed at least ten times. This sequence joins TRBV27 and TRBJ2-4; D is uncertain. V was cut by 4 bases and J by 0 bases, with 10 bases left in between. The CDR3 is 15 residues long. The germline gives CDR1 MNHEY, CDR2 SMNVEV (reference sequence). In DNA, the CDR3 is TGTGCCAGCAGTTCGCTAGGAATAGCCAAAAACATTCAGTACTTC. Its protein is CASSSLGIAKNIQYF.

This clonotype has just a few counts. The chain's CDR3 is CASSEVSTVGEQYF. Written as DNA, the CDR3 is TGTGCCAGCAGTGAAGTTTCGACCGTTGGCGAGCAGTACTTC. J is TRBJ2-7 and V is TRBV6-1, with no clear D. The CDR3 covers 14 residues. Germline CDR1 MNHNS, CDR2 SASEGT. V was cut by 1 base and J by 6 bases, with 13 bases left in between.

This clonotype was counted ten times or more. The chain has TRBV28 and TRBJ1-2; a weak D match, TRBD1 (6 bases). Germline V gives CDR1 MDHEN, CDR2 SYDVKM. CDR3 length equals 14 residues. Trimming stripped 8 bases from V and 7 bases from J, with 20 bases between. This chain's CDR3 is CASSIFGGGFGYTF. CDR3 nucleotide sequence: TGTGCCAGCTCTATTTTTGGAGGGGGTTTTGGCTACACCTTC.

This clonotype has ten or more counts. The chain uses TRBV30 and TRBJ1-1, with D possibly TRBD1 on 5 matching bases. CDR3 length: 11 residues. V lost 3 bases and J 8 bases, leaving 10 bases between the germline ends. CDR1 and CDR2 (germline): GTSNPN, SVGIG (reference sequence). The CDR3 DNA sequence: TGTGCCTGGAGGCCGGGGGTAGAAGCTTTCTTT. It is translated as CAWRPGVEAFF. The full variable domain, in which reference TRBV30 and TRBJ1-1 provide the parts outside the CDR3, is SQTIHQWPATLVQPVGSPLSLECTVEGTSNPNLYWYRQAAGRGLQLLFYSVGIGQISSEVPQNLSASRPQDRQFILSSKKLLLSDSGFYLCAWRPGVEAFFGQGTRLTVV.

This clonotype was counted only a few times. The chain employs TRBV28 and TRBJ2-7; 8 bases agree with TRBD2. The CDR3 extends over 15 amino acids. Trimming took 5 bases from V and 1 from J; bases not matched to a gene: 7. Germline values: CDR1 MDHEN, CDR2 SYDVKM. CDR3 region: CASSTRGGPSYEQYF. DNA of the CDR3: TGTGCCAGCAGTACTCGGGGGGGGCCATCCTACGAGCAGTACTTC.

At least ten counts were recorded for this clonotype. The V and J genes are TRBV27 and TRBJ1-5, with D unresolved. The ends were cut back, 3 bases at V and 0 bases at J, with 9 bases in the middle. This CDR3 has 15 amino acids. In germline, CDR1 is MNHEY, CDR2 SMNVEV (reference sequence). CDR3 coding DNA: TGTGCCAGCAGTTTTTCTGTATTTAGCAATCAGCCCCAGCATTTT. It is translated as CASSFSVFSNQPQHF.

The table lists this clonotype with a few counts. This could be a read error, since a much larger clone is one nucleotide away. The rearrangement links TRBV14 to TRBJ2-5, with unresolved D. This CDR3 comprises 12 residues. V was pared by 0 bases and J by 6 bases, with 5 bases between. Germline CDR1 and CDR2: SGHDN and FVKESK. Written as DNA, the CDR3 is TGTGCCAGCAGCCAAGATAGGAAGACCCAGTACTTC. Its translation is CASSQDRKTQYF.

A remark on this clonotype: A much larger clone is a single base away; this may be a read error. The CDR3 is CASSQEDGELFF. In DNA form, the CDR3 reads TGTGCCAGCAGCCAAGAGGACGGGGAGCTGTTTTTT. V and J are TRBV3-1 and TRBJ2-2; D uncertain. Deletions cut 0 bases from V and 7 bases from J, with 3 bases between. Germline V gene lookup returns CDR1 LGHDT and CDR2 YNNKEL (reference sequence). This CDR3 contains 12 residues.